These 29 T cell receptor beta chains were all obtained from the same sample, sequenced in a study of beta chain features in type 1 diabetes. All of the isolated RNA was reverse transcribed, so expressed TCRB transcripts were sequenced. TCRdb's copy holds only in-frame clones and misses some; the assay was immunoSEQ multiplex PCR. The data show hundreds of thousands of clones, roughly 15% seen once. Sequenced input: naive CD4+ T cells from blood. Source of these receptors: a man between 18 and 35 years old in good health.

This clone appeared a few times. The rearrangement uses TRBV5-1 and TRBJ1-1, with D tentatively TRBD1 (6 bases). V lost 3 bases and J 7 bases, leaving 19 bases between the germline ends. Germline CDR1 SGHRS, CDR2 YFSETQ. CDR3 length: 15 residues. CDR3 sequence: CASSSTVDRLGEAFF. The CDR3 DNA follows: TGCGCCAGCAGCTCGACGGTTGACAGGTTGGGTGAAGCTTTCTTT.

This clone turned up a few times. The V gene is TRBV7-9, the J gene TRBJ1-2; D is unresolved. Trimming stripped 3 bases from V and 4 bases from J, with 12 bases between. The germline V gene encodes CDR1 SEHNR and CDR2 FQNEAQ (reference sequence). This CDR3 spans 14 amino acids. CDR3 protein: CASSFWASTYGYTF. The CDR3 nucleotides read TGTGCCAGCAGCTTTTGGGCCTCTACCTATGGCTACACCTTC.

This chain links TRBV7-2 with TRBJ2-1; D remains ambiguous. V lost 0 bases to trimming and J lost 3 bases, with 9 bases between them. The CDR3 covers 15 residues. Germline-derived CDR1 and CDR2 are SGHTA and FQGNSA. The CDR3: CASSLASSYYNEQFF. In nucleotides, the CDR3 is TGTGCCAGCAGCTTAGCCTCATCCTACTACAATGAGCAGTTCTTC. Full variable domain (outside the CDR3, taken from reference TRBV7-2 and TRBJ2-1): GAGVSQSPSNKVTEKGKDVELRCDPISGHTALYWYRQSLGQGLEFLIYFQGNSAPDKSGLPSDRFSAERTGGSVSTLTIQRTQQEDSAVYLCASSLASSYYNEQFFGPGTRLTVL.

The chain uses TRBV7-9 and TRBJ2-5; D may be TRBD2 (6 bases). Germline V gene data show CDR1 as SEHNR and CDR2 as FQNEAQ (reference sequence). The CDR3 consists of 16 residues. V was trimmed by 4 bases and J by 2 bases, leaving 17 bases between them. CDR3 DNA: TGTGCCAGCAGCTCAGGAGGGCAGGTTGGACAAGAGACCCAGTACTTC. Its protein product is CASSSGGQVGQETQYF. Full variable domain (outside the CDR3, taken from reference TRBV7-9 and TRBJ2-5): DTGVSQNPRHKITKRGQNVTFRCDPISEHNRLYWYRQTLGQGPEFLTYFQNEAQLEKSRLLSDRFSAERPKGSFSTLEIQRTEQGDSAMYLCASSSGGQVGQETQYFGPGTRLLVL.

The chain links TRBV20-1 to TRBJ1-1; D uncertain. With 7 bases removed from V and 3 bases from J, the gap between germline ends came to 9 bases. The CDR3 loop spans 11 amino acids. Looked up from germline, CDR1 is DFQATT and CDR2 is SNEGSKA (reference sequence). As DNA, the CDR3 is TGCAGTGTAAAGGACGACACTGAAGCTTTCTTT. This encodes CSVKDDTEAFF.

This clone turned up a few times. This chain uses TRBV5-4 with TRBJ1-5, with 11 bases aligning to TRBD1. Germline trimming cut 1 base from V and 5 bases from J; bases unmatched to any gene: 5. The CDR3 is 16 amino acids. Germline V lookup: CDR1 SGHNT, CDR2 YYREEE (reference sequence). This CDR3 reads CASSLFGQGADQPQHF. CDR3 nucleotide sequence: TGTGCCAGCAGCTTGTTCGGACAGGGGGCCGATCAGCCCCAGCATTTT.

V is TRBV29-1 and J is TRBJ2-3, with D unresolved. This CDR3 is 13 amino acids long. V gave up 3 bases and J gave up 0 bases, with 7 bases separating them. Germline V gene sequence: CDR1 SQVTM, CDR2 ANQGSEA. The CDR3 DNA reads TGCAGCGTTGACCCGGACAGCACAGATACGCAGTATTTT. This codes for CSVDPDSTDTQYF.

This chain uses TRBV18 with TRBJ2-4; no firm D call. CDR1 and CDR2 (germline): KGHSH, LQKENI. CDR3 length equals 14 residues. V lost 1 base and J lost 0, with 4 bases in between. CDR3 DNA sequence: TGTGCCAGCTCACCACGTGAAGCCAAAAACATTCAGTACTTC. Protein sequence: CASSPREAKNIQYF.

This chain links TRBV13 with TRBJ1-2, with 7 nucleotides matching TRBD1. This CDR3 has 15 residues. With V trimmed by 5 bases and J by 1 base, 7 bases remained unmatched. Germline V gene data show CDR1 as PRHDT and CDR2 as FYEKMQ (reference sequence). DNA for the CDR3: TGTGCCAGCAGCCGCTGGGACAGCCGTAACTATGGCTACACCTTC. Amino acid sequence: CASSRWDSRNYGYTF.

The chain recombines TRBV18 with TRBJ2-7, with 8 bases identical to TRBD2. The CDR3 is made up of 14 amino acids. The germline V gene encodes CDR1 KGHSH and CDR2 LQKENI. Germline trimming cut 1 base from V and 1 base from J; bases unmatched to any gene: 0. In DNA, the CDR3 is TGTGCCAGCTCACCACAGCGGGGGTCCTACGAGCAGTACTTC. Translating it yields CASSPQRGSYEQYF.

The chain joins TRBV5-5 to TRBJ2-6; no definite D call. Germline CDR1 is SGHKS and CDR2 is YYEKEE (reference sequence). V gave up 3 bases and J gave up 0 bases, with 4 bases separating them. CDR3 size: 14 residues. CDR3 coding DNA: TGTGCCAGCAGCTCGTCCTCTGGGGCCAACGTCCTGACTTTC. Its translation: CASSSSSGANVLTF.

J is TRBJ2-3 and V is TRBV7-3; D unclear. The CDR3 is 12 residues long. Trimming took off 4 bases at V and 4 bases at J, with 6 bases between the two ends. The germline gives CDR1 SGHTA, CDR2 FQGTGA. CDR3 sequence reads: CASSSYPDTQYF. In DNA, the CDR3 is TGTGCCAGCAGCTCCTATCCAGATACGCAGTATTTT.

There are a few counts of this clone. The genes are TRBV27 and TRBJ2-6, with a weak D call TRBD1 (6 bases). Germline loops: CDR1 MNHEY, CDR2 SMNVEV (reference sequence). V lost 6 bases and J 3 bases, leaving 15 bases between the germline ends. CDR3 length: 16 amino acids. Written as DNA, the CDR3 is TGTGCCAGCAGACCATTTGGGGGCAGTGGGGCCAACGTCCTGACTTTC. Protein: CASRPFGGSGANVLTF.

This clone appeared a few times. The rearrangement uses TRBV9 and TRBJ2-5, with 9 bases matching TRBD1. Germline-derived CDR1 and CDR2 are SGDLS and YYNGEE. V shed 0 bases, J shed 0 bases, and the junction held 12 bases outside the gene matches. The CDR3 spans 19 residues. CDR3 amino acids: CASSVAPTGTGFHQETQYF. The CDR3 DNA sequence: TGTGCCAGCAGCGTAGCGCCCACAGGGACAGGGTTCCACCAAGAGACCCAGTACTTC.

The V gene is TRBV19, the J gene TRBJ2-5; D is possibly TRBD1 or TRBD2 (6 bases each). The CDR3 runs to 14 residues. Deletions cut 4 bases from V and 5 bases from J, with 14 bases between. The V gene's germline CDR1 is LNHDA and CDR2 SQIVND (reference sequence). CDR3 protein: CASSTTGTSETQYF. The CDR3 region has the DNA TGTGCCAGTAGTACAACAGGGACTTCGGAGACCCAGTACTTC. The variable domain in full, completed from reference TRBV19 and TRBJ2-5, reads DGGITQSPKYLFRKEGQNVTLSCEQNLNHDAMYWYRQDPGQGLRLIYYSQIVNDFQKGDIAEGYSVSREKKESFPLTVTSAQKNPTAFYLCASSTTGTSETQYFGPGTRLLVL.

There are a few counts of this clone. At one boundary the junction diverges from the germline segment, which might be a read error. The V and J genes are TRBV7-7 and TRBJ2-1; 8 bases agree with TRBD2. The CDR3 is 17 amino acids. Germline-derived CDR1 and CDR2 are SSHAT and FNYEAQ (reference sequence). CDR3: CASSLIGSSGVGNEQFF. In DNA, the CDR3 is TGTGCTAGCAGCTTAATCGGGAGTAGCGGGGTAGGGAATGAGCAGTTCTTC. The full variable domain, rest sourced from reference TRBV7-7 and TRBJ2-1, is GAGVSQSPRYKVTKRGQDVTLRCDPISSHATLYWYQQALGQGPEFLTYFNYEAQPDKSGLPSDRFSAERPEGSISTLTIQRTEQRDSAMYRCASSLIGSSGVGNEQFFGPGTRLTVL.

This sequence joins TRBV19 and TRBJ1-2; D remains unclear. V lost 6 bases to trimming and J lost 1 base, with 15 bases between them. This CDR3 region has 15 residues. Germline V gene lookup returns CDR1 LNHDA and CDR2 SQIVND (reference sequence). The CDR3 region is CASSPVPTLNYGYTF. The CDR3 DNA follows: TGTGCCAGTAGCCCGGTCCCGACACTTAACTATGGCTACACCTTC.

This clone was counted only a few times. The chain has TRBV7-2 and TRBJ2-3; D is ambiguous. CDR1 SGHTA and CDR2 FQGNSA come from the germline V gene. Trimming stripped 3 bases from V and 6 bases from J, with 13 bases between. There are 14 residues in the CDR3. CDR3 loop: CASSFHGPSDTQYF. The CDR3 DNA follows: TGTGCCAGCAGCTTCCATGGCCCCTCGGATACGCAGTATTTT.

This clone was counted a few times. CDR3 in DNA: TGTGCCAGCAGCGAATTCGGGACAGGGGCTGTGATAGCCAAAAACATTCAGTACTTC. It translates to CASSEFGTGAVIAKNIQYF. This chain connects TRBV7-2 to TRBJ2-4, with 10 bases lining up with TRBD1. This CDR3 contains 19 residues. Germline assignment: CDR1 SGHTA and CDR2 FQGNSA. Germline trimming cut 5 bases from V and 0 bases from J; bases unmatched to any gene: 13. Full variable domain (outside the CDR3, taken from reference TRBV7-2 and TRBJ2-4): GAGVSQSPSNKVTEKGKDVELRCDPISGHTALYWYRQSLGQGLEFLIYFQGNSAPDKSGLPSDRFSAERTGGSVSTLTIQRTQQEDSAVYLCASSEFGTGAVIAKNIQYFGAGTRLSVL.

This clone has just one count. The sample has other DNA sequences that encode this CDR3 too. V usage is TRBV7-3 and J usage is TRBJ2-3; 8 nucleotides match TRBD2. The V segment lost 6 bases and the J segment 1 base; nucleotides outside the gene matches: 3. Germline V CDR1 and CDR2: SGHTA, FQGTGA. This CDR3 has 14 amino acids. CDR3 DNA: TGTGCCAGCAGACCAGCGGGAGGCACAGATACGCAGTATTTT. Its translation: CASRPAGGTDTQYF.

This clone was picked up a small number of times. The V and J genes are TRBV7-2 and TRBJ2-5, with D possibly TRBD1 on 5 matching bases. The CDR3 is 11 residues long. CDR1 is SGHTA, CDR2 FQGNSA, per germline. Trimming shortened V by 4 bases and J by 8 bases, and 8 bases separated the two germline ends. CDR3 nucleotides: TGTGCCAGCAGCTACAGGTTAACCCAGTACTTC. This sequence encodes CASSYRLTQYF.

This chain links TRBV25-1 with TRBJ1-2; 8 bases are shared with TRBD1. Germline CDR1 reads MGHDK; CDR2 reads SYGVNS. With V trimmed by 6 bases and J by 4 bases, 7 bases remained unmatched. This CDR3 is 14 amino acids long. CDR3 sequence: CASSGQGGIYGYTF. CDR3 DNA sequence: TGTGCCAGCAGCGGACAGGGAGGTATCTATGGCTACACCTTC.

Points on this clone: Different DNA sequences within this sample yield the same CDR3. CDR3 residues: CASSQETNTEAFF. The CDR3 nucleotides are TGCGCCAGCAGCCAAGAGACGAACACTGAAGCTTTCTTT. The chain has TRBV4-3 and TRBJ1-1; D is unresolved. Looked up from germline, CDR1 is LGHNA and CDR2 is YSLEER. Between the trimmed V and J ends, which lost 0 bases and 1 base, there was a span of 3 bases. This CDR3 spans 13 amino acids.

The chain uses TRBV28 and TRBJ2-2, with D unclear. Trimming pared 9 bases from V and 2 bases from J, leaving 16 bases between. The CDR3 totals 15 residues. Germline assignment: CDR1 MDHEN and CDR2 SYDVKM. The CDR3 is CASTAPAFNTGELFF. DNA for the CDR3: TGTGCCAGTACTGCCCCAGCCTTCAACACCGGGGAGCTGTTTTTT.

This clone has a handful of counts. The chain links TRBV5-4 to TRBJ2-1; D remains ambiguous. CDR3 size: 15 residues. Deletions cut 0 bases from V and 2 bases from J, with 9 bases between. Germline CDR1 reads SGHNT; CDR2 reads YYREEE (reference sequence). The CDR3, as DNA: TGTGCCAGCAGCTTGGACCCCGTCCCCTACAATGAGCAGTTCTTC. This encodes CASSLDPVPYNEQFF. Looking up the rest from reference TRBV5-4 and TRBJ2-1 gives the full variable domain: ETGVTQSPTHLIKTRGQQVTLRCSSQSGHNTVSWYQQALGQGPQFIFQYYREEENGRGNFPPRFSGLQFPNYSSELNVNALELDDSALYLCASSLDPVPYNEQFFGPGTRLTVL.

In this sample, this clone turned up a few times. The chain couples TRBV15 to TRBJ2-5; 10 positions match TRBD2. The CDR3 length is 15 residues. Germline V gives CDR1 LNHNV, CDR2 YYDKDF (reference sequence). V dropped 6 bases and J dropped 0; count of bases not matched to a gene: 4. In DNA, the CDR3 is TGTGCCACCAGGGGGAGCGGGAGGGACCAAGAGACCCAGTACTTC. Residues: CATRGSGRDQETQYF.

This clone appeared a few times. V gene TRBV6-6 combines with J gene TRBJ2-5, with TRBD2 matching over 11 bases. CDR1 and CDR2 (germline): MNHNY, SVGAGI (reference sequence). CDR3 length: 14 amino acids. With V trimmed by 7 bases and J by 3 bases, 4 bases remained unmatched. CDR3 DNA: TGTGCCAGCACTAGCGGGGGGCTGAAAGAGACCCAGTACTTC. This sequence encodes CASTSGGLKETQYF.

This chain uses TRBV29-1 with TRBJ1-6, with 7 bases that match TRBD1. V was clipped by 8 bases and J by 8 bases; unmatched bases: 27. The V gene's germline CDR1 is SQVTM and CDR2 ANQGSEA. CDR3 length equals 19 residues. The CDR3 is CSPRAGTAPQFHPDSPLHF. CDR3 bases: TGCAGCCCTAGAGCCGGGACAGCCCCGCAATTTCACCCGGATTCACCCCTCCACTTT.

This clone was observed a handful of times. CDR3 in DNA: TGTGCCAGCTCACCAATACTAGATTACAATGAGCAGTTCTTC. Amino acid sequence: CASSPILDYNEQFF. The rearrangement joins TRBV18 to TRBJ2-1, with TRBD2 as a possible D gene (5 bases). This CDR3 is built from 14 residues. Trimming pared 2 bases from V and 4 bases from J, leaving 9 bases between. CDR1 and CDR2 from the germline V gene are KGHSH and LQKENI.